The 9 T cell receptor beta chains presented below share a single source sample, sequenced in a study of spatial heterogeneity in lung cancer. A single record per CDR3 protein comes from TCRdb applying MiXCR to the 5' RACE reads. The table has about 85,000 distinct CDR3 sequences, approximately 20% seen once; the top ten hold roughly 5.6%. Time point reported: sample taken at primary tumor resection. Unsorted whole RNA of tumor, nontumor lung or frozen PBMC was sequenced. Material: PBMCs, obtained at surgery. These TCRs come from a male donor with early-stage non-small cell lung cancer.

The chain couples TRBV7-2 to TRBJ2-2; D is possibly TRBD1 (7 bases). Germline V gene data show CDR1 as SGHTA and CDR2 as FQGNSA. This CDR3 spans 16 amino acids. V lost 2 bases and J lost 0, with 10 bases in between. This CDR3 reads CASSLQGGANTGELFF. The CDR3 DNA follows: TGTGCCAGCAGCTTACAGGGGGGCGCGAACACCGGGGAGCTGTTTTTT.

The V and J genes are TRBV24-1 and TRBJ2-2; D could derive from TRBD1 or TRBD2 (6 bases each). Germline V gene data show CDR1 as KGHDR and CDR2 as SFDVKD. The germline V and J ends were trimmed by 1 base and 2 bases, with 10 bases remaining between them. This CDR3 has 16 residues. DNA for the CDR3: TGTGCCACCAGTGATTTTACGGGGGCAAACACCGGGGAGCTGTTTTTT. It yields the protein CATSDFTGANTGELFF.

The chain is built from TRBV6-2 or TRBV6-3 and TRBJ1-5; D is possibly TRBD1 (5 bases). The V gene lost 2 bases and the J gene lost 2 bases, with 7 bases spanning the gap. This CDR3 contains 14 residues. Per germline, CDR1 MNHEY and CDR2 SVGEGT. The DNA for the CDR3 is TGTGCCAGCAGTTACGGGGGAGGCAATCAGCCCCAGCATTTT. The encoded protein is CASSYGGGNQPQHF.

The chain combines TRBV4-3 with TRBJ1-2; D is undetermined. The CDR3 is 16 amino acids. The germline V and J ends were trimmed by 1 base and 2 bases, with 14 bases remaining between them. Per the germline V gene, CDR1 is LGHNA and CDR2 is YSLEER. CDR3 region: CASSQAAIGENYGYTF. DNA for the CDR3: TGCGCCAGCAGCCAAGCGGCGATTGGGGAAAACTATGGCTACACCTTC.

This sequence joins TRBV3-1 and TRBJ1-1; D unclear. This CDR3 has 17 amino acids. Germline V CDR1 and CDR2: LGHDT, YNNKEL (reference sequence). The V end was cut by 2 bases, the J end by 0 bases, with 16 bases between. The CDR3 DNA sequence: TGTGCCAGCAGCCAATGGAGGATTGGGCAGGTGAACACTGAAGCTTTCTTT. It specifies CASSQWRIGQVNTEAFF. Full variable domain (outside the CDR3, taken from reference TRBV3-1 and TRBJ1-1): DTAVSQTPKYLVTQMGNDKSIKCEQNLGHDTMYWYKQDSKKFLKIMFSYNNKELIINETVPNRFSPKSPDKAHLNLHINSLELGDSAVYFCASSQWRIGQVNTEAFFGQGTRLTVV.

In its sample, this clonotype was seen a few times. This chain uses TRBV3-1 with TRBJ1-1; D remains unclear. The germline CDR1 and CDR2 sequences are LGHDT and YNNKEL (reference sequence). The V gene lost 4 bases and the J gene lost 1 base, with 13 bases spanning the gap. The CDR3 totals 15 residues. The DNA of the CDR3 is TGTGCCAGCAGCCCCCTCCTAGGCCCGAACACTGAAGCTTTCTTT. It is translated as CASSPLLGPNTEAFF.

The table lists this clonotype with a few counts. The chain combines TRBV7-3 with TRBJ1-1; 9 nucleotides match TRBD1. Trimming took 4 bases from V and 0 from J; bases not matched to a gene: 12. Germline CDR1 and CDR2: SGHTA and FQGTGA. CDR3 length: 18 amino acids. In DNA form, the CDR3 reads TGTGCCAGCAGCTCGTCGACAGGGGGTGCATTTCTGAACACTGAAGCTTTCTTT. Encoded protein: CASSSSTGGAFLNTEAFF.

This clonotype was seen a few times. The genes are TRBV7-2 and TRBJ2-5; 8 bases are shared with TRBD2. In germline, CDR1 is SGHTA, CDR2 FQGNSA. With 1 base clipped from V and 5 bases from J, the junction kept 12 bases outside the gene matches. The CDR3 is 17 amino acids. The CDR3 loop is CASSLGLAGKLGETQYF. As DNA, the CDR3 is TGTGCCAGCAGCTTAGGTTTAGCGGGGAAACTGGGGGAGACCCAGTACTTC. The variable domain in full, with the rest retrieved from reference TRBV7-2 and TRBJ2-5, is GAGVSQSPSNKVTEKGKDVELRCDPISGHTALYWYRQSLGQGLEFLIYFQGNSAPDKSGLPSDRFSAERTGGSVSTLTIQRTQQEDSAVYLCASSLGLAGKLGETQYFGPGTRLLVL.

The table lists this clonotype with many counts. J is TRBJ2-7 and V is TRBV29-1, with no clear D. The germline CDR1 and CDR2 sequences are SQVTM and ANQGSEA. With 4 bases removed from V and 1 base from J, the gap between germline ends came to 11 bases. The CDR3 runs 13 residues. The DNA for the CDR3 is TGCAGCGTTGTGTCGGTGCTGTCCTACGAGCAGTACTTC. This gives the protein CSVVSVLSYEQYF.